This T cell receptor (beta chain) was retrieved from a study of blood T cell repertoires in COVID-19. Study background: Some COVID-19 samples were acute and others convalescent; all came from the United States, Italy and Spain.

How the authors handled the data: Amplified reference gene primers provided the basis for estimating nucleated cell counts. Sequencing was performed with immunoSEQ multiplex PCR; in TCRdb, only in-frame clones are kept and a portion is missing. V, J and clone size are taken as reported in that table, and D and trimming were inferred from the DNA itself. The table has more than 85,000 clones, 70% to 90% seen once. Germline CDR1 reads MNHEY; CDR2 reads SVGAGI. Trimming shortened V by 5 bases and J by 5 bases, and 12 bases separated the two germline ends. The CDR3 has 13 amino acids. Sequencing was performed on peripheral blood. The J gene is TRBJ1-1, the V gene TRBV6-5, with D possibly being TRBD1 (5 bases). This receptor was taken from a woman aged 60 to 75 with acute or convalescent COVID-19. The CDR3 reads CASSHPGGTEAFF. The CDR3 DNA reads as TGTGCCAGCAGTCACCCCGGGGGGACTGAAGCTTTCTTT.